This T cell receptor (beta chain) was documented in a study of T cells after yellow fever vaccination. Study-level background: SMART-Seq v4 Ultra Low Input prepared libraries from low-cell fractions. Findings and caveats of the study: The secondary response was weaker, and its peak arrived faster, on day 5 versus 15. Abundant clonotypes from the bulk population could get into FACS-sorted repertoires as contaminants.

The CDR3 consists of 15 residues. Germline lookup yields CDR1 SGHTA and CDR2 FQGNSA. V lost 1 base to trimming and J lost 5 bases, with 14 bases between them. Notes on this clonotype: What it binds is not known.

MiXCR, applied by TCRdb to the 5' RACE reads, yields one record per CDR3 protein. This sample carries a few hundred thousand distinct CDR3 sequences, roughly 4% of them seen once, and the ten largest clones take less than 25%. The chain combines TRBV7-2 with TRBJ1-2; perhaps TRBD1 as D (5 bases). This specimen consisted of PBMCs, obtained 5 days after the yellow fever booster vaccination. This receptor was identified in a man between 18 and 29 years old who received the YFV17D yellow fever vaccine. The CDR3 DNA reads TGTGCCAGCAGCTTAGGGGGCAGGCGATCATATGGCTACACCTTC. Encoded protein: CASSLGGRRSYGYTF.